These 17 T cell receptor beta chains originate from one sample sequenced in a study of blood T cell repertoires in COVID-19. Clones were sequenced by immunoSEQ multiplex PCR, and TCRdb holds only the in-frame ones, with some missing. Of approximately 140,000 clones listed, about 80% are singletons. The sample taken for sequencing was peripheral blood. These receptors originate from a man in his 70s with acute or convalescent COVID-19.

V gene TRBV18 combines with J gene TRBJ2-5; TRBD1 might be the D (6 bases). Germline assignment: CDR1 KGHSH and CDR2 LQKENI. Deletions cut 2 bases from V and 2 bases from J, with 12 bases between. The CDR3 runs to 15 residues. Here the CDR3 reads CASSPGFGTQETQYF. In nucleotides, the CDR3 is TGTGCCAGCTCACCAGGGTTCGGGACACAAGAGACCCAGTACTTC.

This clone was recorded only once. The chain carries TRBV4-2 and TRBJ2-7; 7 bases are a match to TRBD2. This CDR3 has 15 amino acids. CDR1 and CDR2 (germline): LGHNA, YNFKEQ. V shed 0 bases and J 3 bases; nucleotides not matched to a gene: 5. Written as DNA, the CDR3 is TGTGCCAGCAGCCAAGAGATTAGCGGGCACTACGAGCAGTACTTC. Translating it yields CASSQEISGHYEQYF.

The V gene is TRBV12-3 or TRBV12-4, the J gene TRBJ2-7; 7 bases align to TRBD2. The CDR3 has 12 residues. V lost 8 bases, J lost 2 bases, and 3 bases stayed unmatched. The DNA for the CDR3 is TGTGCCAGCGGGGGGGAACCCTACGAGCAGTACTTC. This translates into CASGGEPYEQYF.

The chain uses TRBV25-1 and TRBJ1-1; D perhaps matches TRBD1 (5 bases). Germline V gene data show CDR1 as MGHDK and CDR2 as SYGVNS. V was pared by 7 bases and J by 8 bases, with 11 bases between. This CDR3 is built from 11 residues. The CDR3 DNA reads as TGTGCCAGCAAGGGGATGGGGGAAGCTTTCTTT. Protein product: CASKGMGEAFF.

The V call is TRBV27, the J call TRBJ2-6, with a tentative D call TRBD2 (5 bases). V was clipped by 8 bases and J by 1 base, with 12 bases between them. The germline V gene encodes CDR1 MNHEY and CDR2 SMNVEV (reference sequence). The CDR3 totals 15 residues. The CDR3 bases are TGTGCCAGCGGATACCGGAGGTCTGGGGCCAACGTCCTGACTTTC. Residues: CASGYRRSGANVLTF. Looking up the rest from reference TRBV27 and TRBJ2-6 gives the full variable domain: EAQVTQNPRYLITVTGKKLTVTCSQNMNHEYMSWYRQDPGLGLRQIYYSMNVEVTDKGDVPEGYKVSRKEKRNFPLILESPSPNQTSLYFCASGYRRSGANVLTFGAGSRLTVL.

CDR3 nucleotide sequence: TGTGCCAGTAGCGTCGACAGGGGCAAAAACATTCAGTACTTC. It codes for CASSVDRGKNIQYF. V and J are TRBV19 and TRBJ2-4; 8 bases are a match to TRBD1. With 6 bases clipped from V and 3 bases from J, the junction kept 4 bases outside the gene matches. From germline, CDR1 is LNHDA and CDR2 SQIVND (reference sequence). The CDR3 consists of 14 residues.

V and J are TRBV5-1 and TRBJ2-1; D is unresolved. CDR3 size: 15 residues. CDR1 and CDR2 from the germline V gene are SGHRS and YFSETQ. Trimming stripped 3 bases from V and 5 bases from J, with 15 bases between. The CDR3 DNA reads TGCGCCAGCAGCTCCTCGGGTACAATGAACAATGAGCAGTTCTTC. It is translated as CASSSSGTMNNEQFF.

The chain uses TRBV21-1 and TRBJ2-1; the table names TRBD2, a call not compared with the DNA. TRBV21-1 is assigned pseudogene status. This CDR3 has 14 residues. The CDR3 DNA reads TGTGCCAGCAGCAAGACTAGAATTTTCAATGAGCAGTTCTTC. Its protein is CASSKTRIFNEQFF.

V is TRBV11-3 and J is TRBJ1-1; a possible D gene is TRBD1 (6 bases). CDR1 SGHNT and CDR2 YENEEA come from the germline V gene. CDR3 length: 13 residues. Trimming left V 5 bases short and J 0 bases short, with 7 bases between. CDR3 sequence (DNA): TGTGCCAGCAGCCAGGGGATGAACACTGAAGCTTTCTTT. Protein: CASSQGMNTEAFF.

The chain joins TRBV19 to TRBJ2-1; 8 bases agree with TRBD2. The CDR3 extends over 16 amino acids. Looked up from germline, CDR1 is LNHDA and CDR2 is SQIVND (reference sequence). V lost 5 bases to trimming and J lost 12 bases; unmatched junction nucleotides: 18. CDR3 loop: CASSGQISGDGEWQFF. For the CDR3, the DNA is TGTGCCAGTAGTGGCCAGATTAGCGGGGACGGAGAGTGGCAGTTCTTC.

The chain couples TRBV14 to TRBJ2-7; 8 bases fit TRBD2. This CDR3 contains 15 residues. Per germline, CDR1 SGHDN and CDR2 FVKESK. V lost 0 bases to trimming and J lost 1 base; unmatched junction nucleotides: 2. CDR3: CASSQEGLGSYEQYF. In DNA, the CDR3 is TGTGCCAGCAGCCAAGAGGGACTAGGGTCCTACGAGCAGTACTTC. The variable domain in full, completed from reference TRBV14 and TRBJ2-7, reads EAGVTQFPSHSVIEKGQTVTLRCDPISGHDNLYWYRRVMGKEIKFLLHFVKESKQDESGMPNNRFLAERTGGTYSTLKVQPAELEDSGVYFCASSQEGLGSYEQYFGPGTRLTVT.

This chain joins TRBV7-3 and TRBJ2-1; maybe TRBD1 (5 bases). The CDR3 runs 15 residues. The V and J ends lost 2 bases and 7 bases respectively, with 15 bases between them. Germline values: CDR1 SGHTA, CDR2 FQGTGA. CDR3 sequence reads: CASSLGGAGSNEQFF. The CDR3 DNA reads as TGTGCCAGCAGCTTAGGCGGAGCAGGGTCTAATGAGCAGTTCTTC. The variable domain in full, completed from reference TRBV7-3 and TRBJ2-1, reads GAGVSQTPSNKVTEKGKYVELRCDPISGHTALYWYRQSLGQGPEFLIYFQGTGAADDSGLPNDRFFAVRPEGSVSTLKIQRTERGDSAVYLCASSLGGAGSNEQFFGPGTRLTVL.

The chain combines TRBV5-6 with TRBJ1-2; possibly TRBD1 for D (5 bases). Germline V gene lookup returns CDR1 SGHDT and CDR2 YYEEEE. V lost 0 bases and J lost 4, with 22 bases in between. This CDR3 has 18 residues. Here the CDR3 reads CASSLAGGGGFTTYGYTF. CDR3 DNA: TGTGCCAGCAGCTTGGCTGGGGGGGGAGGCTTCACGACCTATGGCTACACCTTC.

The J gene is TRBJ1-6, the V gene TRBV3-1 (or the pseudogene TRBV3-2); 10 bases match TRBD1. V was clipped by 5 bases and J by 8 bases; unmatched bases: 6. CDR3 length: 15 residues. Germline V gives CDR1 LGHDT, CDR2 YNNKEL (reference sequence). CDR3 residues: CASSLTGTGDSPLHF. CDR3 nucleotide sequence: TGTGCCAGCAGCTTAACCGGGACAGGGGATTCACCCCTCCACTTT.

The chain employs TRBV4-1 and TRBJ2-3, with 10 bases lining up with TRBD2. The germline V gene encodes CDR1 MGHRA and CDR2 YSYEKL. This CDR3 is 17 amino acids long. V lost 4 bases to trimming and J lost 3 bases; unmatched junction nucleotides: 10. This CDR3 reads CASSPGGGLADTDTQYF. CDR3 DNA sequence: TGCGCCAGCAGCCCCGGAGGCGGACTAGCGGATACAGATACGCAGTATTTT.

The chain joins TRBV5-1 to TRBJ2-7; unclear D gene. With 5 bases removed from V and 5 bases from J, the gap between germline ends came to 8 bases. Germline values: CDR1 SGHRS, CDR2 YFSETQ. There are 11 residues in the CDR3. The CDR3 reads CASSELHEQYF. The CDR3 coding sequence is TGCGCCAGCAGTGAGTTGCACGAGCAGTACTTC.

CDR3 protein: CASSPLTGVSYEQYF. CDR3 bases: TGCGCCAGCAGCCCTCTGACAGGGGTCTCCTACGAGCAGTACTTC. The chain has TRBV5-1 and TRBJ2-7; 8 positions agree with TRBD1. Per the germline V gene, CDR1 is SGHRS and CDR2 is YFSETQ. The CDR3 totals 15 residues. The V segment lost 4 bases and the J segment 0 bases; nucleotides outside the gene matches: 6.